This T cell receptor beta chain derives from a study of blood T cell repertoires in COVID-19. Study-wide context: In each case, the material was cDNA or gDNA derived from T cells, B-cell-depleted T cells, or PBMCs.

Sequencing used immunoSEQ multiplex PCR; TCRdb keeps in-frame clones, though not all of them. The sample has fewer than 400,000 clones; 85% are singletons. Germline lookup yields CDR1 LNHDA and CDR2 SQIVND (reference sequence). V was clipped by 7 bases and J by 4 bases; unmatched bases: 2. The CDR3 contains 12 residues. This clone occurred once. This sequence joins TRBV19 and TRBJ1-1; 8 nucleotides align to TRBD1. Input material: PBMCs or T cells enriched from blood (not recorded which). The source is a woman in her twenties or thirties who had been exposed to COVID-19. This CDR3 reads CASTDRGTEAFF. CDR3 nucleotide sequence: TGTGCCAGTACCGACAGGGGCACTGAAGCTTTCTTT.